This T cell receptor beta chain was retrieved from a study of regulatory T cells in long-lasting Graves disease. Whole-study results and caveats: Samples came from peripheral blood alone, without thyroid tissue.

This clonotype came up many times. As yet, its antigen is unknown. Looked up from germline, CDR1 is SGHVS and CDR2 is FNYEAQ. V was pared by 4 bases and J by 0 bases, with 8 bases of the junction left unmatched. This CDR3 has 18 residues. As for time point: persistent/refractory GD, antithyroid drugs over 5 years with positive TRAb. Isolated PBMC RNA provided the starting material for the TCR library. Arm-PCR of CDR3 regions with iRepertoire HTBI primers generated TCR beta libraries. MiXCR, applied by TCRdb to the multiplex PCR reads, yields one record per CDR3 protein. The table records about 470,000 distinct CDR3 sequences, 20% to 25% of them present only once.

The receptor's source is a female donor with Graves disease. J is TRBJ2-6 and V is TRBV7-6; TRBD1 aligns across 8 bases. The material was peripheral blood mononuclear cells (PBMCs), obtained when the disease was refractory, from a patient treated with antithyroid drugs. CDR3 sequence: CASSSRSGQDSGANVLTF. The CDR3 region has the DNA TGTGCCAGCAGCTCTCGTTCGGGACAGGACTCTGGGGCCAACGTCCTGACTTTC.